This TCR beta chain stems from a study of CD8+CD57+ T cells in acquired aplastic anemia. At the level of the study: Sorted CD4+ and CD8+ cells gave a mean 3.2 ug DNA, range about 0.2 to 27.4 ug.

General study findings and limits: A significant difference in CD8+ Simpson's diversity between patients and controls was not found. Common to patients and controls were twenty-nine CD8+ CDR3 sequences.

Germline CDR1 SGHAT, CDR2 FQNNGV. This CDR3 has 16 amino acids. With 4 bases removed from V and 0 bases from J, the gap between germline ends came to 12 bases. About this clonotype: The target antigen is unknown. This may arise from a read error, as a much more abundant clone is one base away.

Profiles of TCR beta VDJ and CDR3 were generated from a genomic DNA template. TCRdb re-derived calls from the reads in MiXCR, one entry per CDR3 protein. The data show 100,000 to 150,000 distinct CDR3 sequences, with roughly 50% seen just once and about 2.7% held by the top ten. V is TRBV11-2 and J is TRBJ2-2; TRBD2 might be the D (6 bases). The material sequenced was sorted CD4+, CD8+, or CD8+CD57+ T cells (not recorded which) from PBMCs. This TCR came from a human donor in good health, serving as a control. DNA for the CDR3: TGTGCCAGCAGCTCATCGGGGGAGACGAACACCGGGGAGCTGTTTTTT. This gives the protein CASSSSGETNTGELFF.